This TCR beta chain was captured by sequencing in a study of cytomegalovirus exposure and HLA in healthy donors. The study, taken as a whole, reports: The tendency of first-cohort TCR clusters to co-occur in the 120 or so validation repertoires was the finding of a later analysis.

Libraries were prepared by immunoSEQ multiplex PCR; TCRdb keeps only in-frame clonotypes and omits some of them. The data hold about 150,000 clones, with nearly 90% observed a single time. With regard to this clone: Its antigen is currently unknown.

From germline, CDR1 is LGHNT and CDR2 FRNRAP. V trimming: 1 base; J trimming: 7 bases; junction bases outside the gene matches: 0. The CDR3 loop spans 13 amino acids. This TCR came from a woman between 18 and 29 years old in good health and CMV-seropositive. The specimen sequenced was PBMCs. The chain has TRBV12-5 and TRBJ2-2; 7 nucleotides line up with TRBD1. The chain's CDR3 is CASGLAGGGELFF. DNA of the CDR3: TGTGCTAGTGGTTTGGCAGGGGGCGGGGAGCTGTTTTTT.